These 13 T cell receptor beta chains share one sample of origin, sequenced in a study of T-cell memory formation after mild COVID-19. MiXCR was run by TCRdb on the 5' RACE reads, yielding one entry per CDR3 protein. The table includes 110,000 or so distinct CDR3 sequences, about 20% detected once. The sample taken for sequencing was PBMCs or a T cell subset sorted from them (not recorded which). The receptors were gathered from a man between 18 and 29 years old who had mild COVID-19 (a few samples of this study predate the infection). Cell type and time point are not known.

The V and J genes are TRBV11-2 and TRBJ2-5; 8 bases match TRBD2. The CDR3 sequence is 14 residues long. With 10 bases clipped from V and 4 bases from J, the junction kept 11 bases outside the gene matches. The germline gives CDR1 SGHAT, CDR2 FQNNGV. The CDR3 spells CATGGTPEGETQYF. The CDR3 DNA sequence: TGTGCCACGGGAGGGACCCCCGAGGGAGAGACCCAGTACTTC.

The V call is TRBV9, the J call TRBJ1-1; the D is unclear. The CDR3 is 13 amino acids. With 0 bases removed from V and 3 bases from J, the gap between germline ends came to 6 bases. The V gene's germline CDR1 is SGDLS and CDR2 YYNGEE. Here the CDR3 reads CASSVETHTEAFF. For the CDR3, the DNA is TGTGCCAGCAGCGTAGAGACACACACTGAAGCTTTCTTT.

The V and J genes are TRBV2 and TRBJ2-1; D perhaps matches TRBD2 (6 bases). The germline V and J ends were trimmed by 0 bases and 6 bases, with 6 bases remaining between them. Germline V gene data show CDR1 as SNHLY and CDR2 as FYNNEI. The CDR3 has 13 amino acids. CDR3 DNA sequence: TGTGCCAGCAGTGAAGCCGGGGGCAATGAGCAGTTCTTC. Translated, it gives CASSEAGGNEQFF.

This clonotype was counted many times. CDR3 DNA: TGCAGTGCTAGAGATCGGGGGCGGTGGTACAATGAGCAGTTCTTC. Translation gives CSARDRGRWYNEQFF. This chain joins TRBV20-1 and TRBJ2-1, with D perhaps matching TRBD1 or TRBD2 (6 bases each). The CDR3 has 15 residues. CDR1 is DFQATT and CDR2 is SNEGSKA in the germline V gene (reference sequence). Trimming left V 0 bases short and J 4 bases short, with 13 bases between.

The chain uses TRBV28 and TRBJ1-6; D is possibly TRBD1 (6 bases). The CDR3 is 11 residues long. Between the trimmed V and J ends, which lost 10 bases and 7 bases, there was a span of 8 bases. Germline CDR1 is MDHEN and CDR2 is SYDVKM. The CDR3 DNA reads as TGTGCCACAGGGGTAAATTCACCCCTCCACTTT. Residues: CATGVNSPLHF.

The chain is built from TRBV7-2 and TRBJ2-1; weak D call: TRBD1 (7 bases). Germline CDR1 is SGHTA and CDR2 is FQGNSA. This CDR3 region has 20 residues. Deletions cut 1 base from V and 1 base from J, with 23 bases between. The CDR3 here is CASSLGGWDQGGISYNEQFF. The CDR3 nucleotides read TGTGCCAGCAGCTTAGGGGGCTGGGACCAGGGGGGTATATCCTACAATGAGCAGTTCTTC.

The rearrangement links TRBV20-1 to TRBJ1-2, with TRBD1 as a possible D gene (5 bases). The CDR3 contains 13 residues. The V and J ends lost 5 bases and 6 bases respectively, with 16 bases between them. The germline V gene encodes CDR1 DFQATT and CDR2 SNEGSKA (reference sequence). The CDR3 loop reads CSAYSGGVHGYTF. In nucleotides, the CDR3 is TGCAGTGCTTATTCCGGAGGGGTCCATGGCTACACCTTC.

V and J are TRBV4-1 and TRBJ2-1, with D perhaps TRBD1 (5 bases). The CDR3 runs 14 residues. Looked up from germline, CDR1 is MGHRA and CDR2 is YSYEKL. V lost 0 bases and J 8 bases, leaving 11 bases between the germline ends. The CDR3 DNA is TGCGCCAGCAGCCAAGAAGGGGTTTGGGATGAGCAGTTCTTC. Its translation is CASSQEGVWDEQFF.

The chain combines TRBV21-1 with TRBJ1-4; the table's TRBD1 call for D was not verified on the DNA. TRBV21-1 is flagged as a pseudogene. This CDR3 is 17 amino acids long. This chain's CDR3 is CASSGTGDTSTNEKLFF. DNA for the CDR3: TGTGCCAGCAGCGGGACAGGGGATACTTCGACTAATGAAAAACTGTTTTTT.

The CDR3, as DNA: TGCAGTGTTAGTAGCGGGGCCTACGAGCAGTACTTC. Its protein is CSVSSGAYEQYF. V usage is TRBV29-1 and J usage is TRBJ2-7; 8 bases map to TRBD2. The CDR3 loop spans 12 amino acids. The germline gives CDR1 SQVTM, CDR2 ANQGSEA.

This clonotype was observed a handful of times. The chain has TRBV12-3 or TRBV12-4 and TRBJ1-1; D remains unclear. The germline V and J ends were trimmed by 1 base and 4 bases, with 7 bases remaining between them. The length of the CDR3 is 13 residues. CDR3 loop: CASSLGPSTEAFF. The CDR3 coding sequence is TGTGCCAGCAGTTTAGGACCCTCCACTGAAGCTTTCTTT.

The genes are TRBV28 and TRBJ2-7; 8 bases match TRBD1. Germline CDR1 and CDR2: MDHEN and SYDVKM. The CDR3 sequence is 14 residues long. J lost 3 bases, V lost 5 bases, and 6 bases had no gene match. The CDR3 DNA is TGTGCCAGCAGTCTAAGCAGGGGGCTCTACGAGCAGTACGTC. Translation: CASSLSRGLYEQYV.

The chain joins TRBV4-1 to TRBJ1-1; 7 bases match TRBD1. The V gene's germline CDR1 is MGHRA and CDR2 YSYEKL. Trimming removed 8 bases from V and 0 bases from J; junction bases left unmatched: 9. The CDR3 covers 15 residues. The CDR3 protein is CASGRQGDMNTEAFF. The CDR3 DNA reads as TGCGCCAGCGGGCGGCAGGGGGACATGAACACTGAAGCTTTCTTT.